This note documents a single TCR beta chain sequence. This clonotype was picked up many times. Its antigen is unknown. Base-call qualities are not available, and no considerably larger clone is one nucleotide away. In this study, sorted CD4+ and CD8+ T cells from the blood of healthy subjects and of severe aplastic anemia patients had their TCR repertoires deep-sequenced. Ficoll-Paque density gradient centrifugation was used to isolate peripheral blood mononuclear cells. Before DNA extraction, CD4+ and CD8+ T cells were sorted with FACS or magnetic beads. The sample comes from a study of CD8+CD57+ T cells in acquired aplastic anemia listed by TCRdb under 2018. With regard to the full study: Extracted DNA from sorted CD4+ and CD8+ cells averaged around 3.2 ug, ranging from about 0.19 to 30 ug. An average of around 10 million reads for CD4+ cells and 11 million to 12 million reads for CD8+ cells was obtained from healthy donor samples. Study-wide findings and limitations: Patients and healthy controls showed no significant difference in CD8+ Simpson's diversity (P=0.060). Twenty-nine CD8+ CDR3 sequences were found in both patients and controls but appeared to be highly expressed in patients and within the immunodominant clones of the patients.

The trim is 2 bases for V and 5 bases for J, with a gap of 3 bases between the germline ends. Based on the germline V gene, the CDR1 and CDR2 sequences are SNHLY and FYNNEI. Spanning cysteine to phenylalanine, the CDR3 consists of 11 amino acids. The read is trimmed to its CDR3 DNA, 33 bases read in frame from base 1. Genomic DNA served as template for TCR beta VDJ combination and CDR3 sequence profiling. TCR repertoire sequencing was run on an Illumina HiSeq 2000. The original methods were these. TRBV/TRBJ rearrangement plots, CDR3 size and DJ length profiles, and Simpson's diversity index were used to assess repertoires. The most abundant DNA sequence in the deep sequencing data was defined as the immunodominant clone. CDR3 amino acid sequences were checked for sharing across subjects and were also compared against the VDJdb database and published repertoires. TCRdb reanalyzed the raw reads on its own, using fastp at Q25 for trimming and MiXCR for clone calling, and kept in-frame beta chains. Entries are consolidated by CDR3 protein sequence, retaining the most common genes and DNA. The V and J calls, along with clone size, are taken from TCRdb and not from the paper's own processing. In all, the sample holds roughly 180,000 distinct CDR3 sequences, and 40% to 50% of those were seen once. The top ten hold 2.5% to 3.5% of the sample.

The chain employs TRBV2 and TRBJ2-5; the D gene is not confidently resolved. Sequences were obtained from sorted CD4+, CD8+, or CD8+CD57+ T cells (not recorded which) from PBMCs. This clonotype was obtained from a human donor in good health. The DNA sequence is TGTGCCAGCAGTGAATATGAGACCCAGTACTTC. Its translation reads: CASSEYETQYF.